These T cell receptor beta chains were read from a single sample in a study of beta chain features in type 1 diabetes. TCRdb's table, derived via immunoSEQ multiplex PCR, lists solely in-frame clones and lacks some. Counted here are a few hundred thousand clones, around an eighth occurring once; the ten biggest clones make up 0.0095% to 0.011%. The specimen sequenced was naive CD4+ T cells from blood. The source of these receptors is a woman aged 18-29 years with type 1 diabetes. Both conserved end residues are part of each CDR3. The D gene is left open where the match is weak. A row's size may be missing; if present it is once, few, many or a size class.

J gene: TRBJ2-2
clone size: -
V gene: TRBV5-1
D gene: TRBD1
CDR3 DNA: TGCGCCAGCAGCGCGGGACAGGGGATCAACACCGGGGAGCTGTTTTTT
CDR3 protein: CASSAGQGINTGELFF

J gene: TRBJ2-1
clone size: few
V gene: TRBV29-1
D gene: TRBD2
CDR3 DNA: TGCAGCGTTGCCCCGGGACTAGCCTCCTACAATGAGCAGTTCTTC
CDR3 protein: CSVAPGLASYNEQFF

J gene: TRBJ2-7
clone size: few
V gene: TRBV28
D gene: -
CDR3 DNA: TGTGCCAGCAGTTTACCCGGGACTGGAGAGCAGTACTTC
CDR3 protein: CASSLPGTGEQYF

J gene: TRBJ1-5
clone size: -
V gene: TRBV30
D gene: TRBD1
CDR3 DNA: TGTGCCTGGAGTGTACCAGGGACAGGAGGCGCTCAGCCCCAGCATTTT
CDR3 protein: CAWSVPGTGGAQPQHF

J gene: TRBJ1-5
clone size: -
V gene: TRBV4-3
D gene: TRBD1
CDR3 DNA: TGCGCCAGCAGCCTGAGCCAGGGGGATCAGCCCCAGCATTTT
CDR3 protein: CASSLSQGDQPQHF

J gene: TRBJ1-4
clone size: -
V gene: TRBV18
D gene: -
CDR3 DNA: TGTGCCAGCTCACCACCTGGACAGCTAAATGAAAAACTGTTTTTT
CDR3 protein: CASSPPGQLNEKLFF

J gene: TRBJ1-1
clone size: few
V gene: TRBV4-1
D gene: -
CDR3 DNA: TGCGCCAGCAGCCAAGATCAACGGTCTGAAGCTTTCTTT
CDR3 protein: CASSQDQRSEAFF

J gene: TRBJ2-1
clone size: -
V gene: TRBV7-3
D gene: -
CDR3 DNA: TGTGCCAGCAGCCCCCACGAGTTTGGTGAGCAGTTCTTC
CDR3 protein: CASSPHEFGEQFF

J gene: TRBJ2-5
clone size: -
V gene: TRBV7-2
D gene: -
CDR3 DNA: TGTGCCACGCGGAAGGAGGGAGAGACCCAGTACTTC
CDR3 protein: CATRKEGETQYF

J gene: TRBJ2-7
clone size: -
V gene: TRBV9
D gene: -
CDR3 DNA: TGTGCCAGCAGCGTAGATAGATACTCCTACGAGCAGTACTTC
CDR3 protein: CASSVDRYSYEQYF

J gene: TRBJ2-7
clone size: -
V gene: TRBV6-5
D gene: TRBD2
CDR3 DNA: TGTGCCAGCAGTTACTCGGGACTAGCCTGGGACGAGCAGTACTTC
CDR3 protein: CASSYSGLAWDEQYF

J gene: TRBJ1-1
clone size: -
V gene: TRBV30
D gene: -
CDR3 DNA: TGTGCCTGGAGTGTACGCGTGAACACTGAAGCTTTCTTT
CDR3 protein: CAWSVRVNTEAFF

J gene: TRBJ2-5
clone size: few
V gene: TRBV12-5
D gene: -
CDR3 DNA: TGTGCTAGTGGTTTCTCTCGGGCAGGGGTGGGAGAGACCCAGTACTTC
CDR3 protein: CASGFSRAGVGETQYF

J gene: TRBJ2-7
clone size: few
V gene: TRBV28
D gene: TRBD1
CDR3 DNA: TGTGCCAGCAGACCGGGACAGGGCCACGAGCAGTACTTC
CDR3 protein: CASRPGQGHEQYF

J gene: TRBJ2-3
clone size: -
V gene: TRBV5-4
D gene: TRBD2
CDR3 DNA: TGTGCCAGCAGCTTGGGGACTAGCGGGACGACCTTCACAGATACGCAGTATTTT
CDR3 protein: CASSLGTSGTTFTDTQYF

J gene: TRBJ1-1
clone size: few
V gene: TRBV5-1
D gene: -
CDR3 DNA: TGCGCCAGCAGCTTGCAGAACACTGAAGCTTTCTTT
CDR3 protein: CASSLQNTEAFF

J gene: TRBJ2-7
clone size: -
V gene: TRBV5-1
D gene: TRBD2
CDR3 DNA: TGCGCCAGCAGCTCTAGCGGGACCGGCGAGCAGTACTTC
CDR3 protein: CASSSSGTGEQYF

J gene: TRBJ2-5
clone size: few
V gene: TRBV15
D gene: -
CDR3 DNA: TGTGCCACCAGCCCTCGACTAGTCGAGACCCAGTACTTC
CDR3 protein: CATSPRLVETQYF

J gene: TRBJ2-7
clone size: few
V gene: TRBV7-2
D gene: TRBD2
CDR3 DNA: TGTGCCAGCAGCTTAGCAAGCGGGGGGGCCAGGTACGAGCAGTACTTC
CDR3 protein: CASSLASGGARYEQYF

J gene: TRBJ1-1
clone size: -
V gene: TRBV18
D gene: -
CDR3 DNA: TGTGCCAGCTCACCTACACAAGAGAACACTGAAGCTTTCTTT
CDR3 protein: CASSPTQENTEAFF

J gene: TRBJ1-2
clone size: -
V gene: TRBV5-6
D gene: TRBD1
CDR3 DNA: TGTGCCAGCAGCTCGGGACAGGTTTATGGCTACACCTTC
CDR3 protein: CASSSGQVYGYTF